This T cell receptor (beta chain) was recovered during a study of relationships among human T cell subsets. The T cell receptor alpha and beta CDR3 regions were amplified from mRNA by semiquantitative ARM-PCR. In ARM-PCR, communal superprimers followed tagged nested gene-specific primers for exponential amplification. A single record per CDR3 protein comes from TCRdb applying MiXCR to the multiplex PCR reads. The top ten clones hold 30% of a sample with about 13,000 distinct CDR3 sequences, roughly two thirds of them seen once. After CD25, CD56 and CD294 bead selections, the flow-through was collected as Th1 cells. Study-level results: Over 55% of CD8+ cytotoxic sequences came from clones with over 100 reads. Substantial CDR3 sharing among Th1, Th2 and regulatory cells suggested stochastic fate choice.

This CDR3 is 15 amino acids long. With V trimmed by 5 bases and J by 7 bases, 11 bases remained unmatched. Germline CDR1 and CDR2: MDHEN and SYDVKM. Of note for this clonotype: Antigen specificity is unknown.

V and J are TRBV28 and TRBJ1-1; 9 nucleotides line up with TRBD1. The sample taken for sequencing was CD4+ Th1 cells sorted from blood. This TCR was recovered from a man between 35 and 55 years old in good health. This chain's CDR3 is CASSRTTTGGGEAFF. For the CDR3, the DNA is TGTGCCAGCAGTAGGACGACCACAGGGGGCGGTGAAGCTTTCTTT.